This record looks at one TCR beta chain sequence and its context. Its target is not known. Germline V gives CDR1 SGDLS, CDR2 YYNGEE. The CDR3 contains 16 residues. After removal of 3 bases from V and 2 bases from J, the junction contained 5 bases not matched to a gene. TCRdb keeps only in-frame clones here, not all; method: immunoSEQ multiplex PCR. In the table there are some 41,000 clones, roughly 89% of which are singletons. These data belong to a study of graft-versus-host responses after intestinal transplantation. Study as a whole: All recipients got anti-thymocyte globulin induction, then tacrolimus and steroids for roughly 3 years. Findings of the study overall: Detection of GvH clones occurred in recipient marrow, and some had their first appearance in ileum or blood.

Sequences were derived from PBMCs, sampled 267 days after transplant. The source is a human patient who received an intestinal transplant, so some T cells may come from the graft donor. The rearrangement links TRBV9 to TRBJ2-2; the match to TRBD1 covers 9 bases. CDR3 DNA: TGTGCCAGCAGCGCTACAGGGGGCGCAAACACCGGGGAGCTGTTTTTT. Translation gives CASSATGGANTGELFF.